Below, one T cell receptor (beta chain) is given with its context. The antigen is unknown. It was with 60 Vbeta and 13 Jbeta primers that the PCR ran. Clones were sequenced by immunoSEQ multiplex PCR, and TCRdb holds only the in-frame ones, with some missing. The data show 120,000 to 150,000 clones, roughly 84% seen once. The sample originates from a study of cytomegalovirus exposure and HLA in healthy donors. The V segment lost 8 bases and the J segment 0 bases; nucleotides outside the gene matches: 7. This CDR3 is built from 15 residues. CDR1 MNHEY and CDR2 SVGAGI come from the germline V gene. Study results and limitations: In a later analysis, productive TCRs from donors in an Asian-associated ancestry cluster reportedly carried fewer N-insertions than the cohort mean. Reports state that TCR beta sequences accurately predicted most subjects' HLA-A and HLA-B alleles.

This rearrangement joins TRBV6-5 to TRBJ1-3; the match to TRBD1 covers 7 bases. This sequence was found in a boy between 2 and 10 years old in good health and CMV-seronegative. The source material was PBMCs. CDR3 in DNA: TGTGCCAGCGGGACGGACAGGTACTCTGGAAACACCATATATTTT. This sequence encodes CASGTDRYSGNTIYF.